The source of this T cell receptor beta chain is a study of blood T cell repertoires in COVID-19. Methods used by the authors: Estimation of nucleated cell counts relied on the amplification of reference gene primers. Some clones are missing from TCRdb's copy, which holds only in-frame ones; the method was immunoSEQ multiplex PCR. Clone size and the V and J calls come from that table; the DNA yielded D and trimming. The repertoire includes approximately 200,000 clones, approximately 88% of them detected once, and around 3.6% sits in the top ten. J was trimmed by 7 bases and V by 0 bases; bases with no gene match: 4. Germline values: CDR1 SGHDT, CDR2 YYEEEE. CDR3 size: 14 residues.

The sequenced material came from PBMCs or T cells enriched from blood (not recorded which). The chain links TRBV5-6 to TRBJ2-5, with 9 bases fitting TRBD2. This TCR derives from a woman between 25 and 40 years old who had been exposed to COVID-19. In DNA form, the CDR3 reads TGTGCCAGCAGCTTGGGAGCGGGGGGTCGGACCCAGTACTTC. It yields the protein CASSLGAGGRTQYF.